The 32 T cell receptor beta chains in this list originate from one sample, sequenced in a study of a mutant IDH1 vaccine in newly diagnosed glioma. For these TCRs, the target antigens are not known. Only in-frame clones appear in the TCRdb table, and some are missing; sequencing was by immunoSEQ multiplex PCR. Among about 130,000 clones listed, around four fifths were seen once. The time point denotes: week 11, during vaccination. With topical imiquimod, each dose of the vaccine consisted of 300 ug of mutant IDH1 20-mer peptide. The specimen was PBMCs, collected from a glioma patient whose treatment included an IDH1 peptide vaccine. Receptors were obtained from a man aged 40-49 years with glioma.

This clone has a single count. The gene calls are TRBV6-5 and TRBJ1-1; 7 bases map to TRBD1. Germline loops: CDR1 MNHEY, CDR2 SVGAGI. The V gene end was trimmed by 5 bases and the J gene end by 0 bases; junction bases not matched to a gene: 6. The CDR3 loop spans 15 amino acids. This chain's CDR3 is CASSPGDRMNTEAFF. In DNA form, the CDR3 reads TGTGCCAGCAGTCCAGGGGACAGAATGAACACTGAAGCTTTCTTT.

The CDR3 DNA sequence: TGTGCCAGCAGCCCGATCGGTCGCCAGGGAACGGACTACGAGCAGTACTTC. This gives the protein CASSPIGRQGTDYEQYF. The chain employs TRBV11-2 and TRBJ2-7; D might be TRBD1 (5 bases). V lost 5 bases and J lost 3, with 23 bases in between. This CDR3 comprises 17 residues. In germline, CDR1 is SGHAT, CDR2 FQNNGV.

This chain links TRBV9 with TRBJ1-6; 10 nucleotides align to TRBD1. The CDR3 covers 16 residues. V lost 0 bases to trimming and J lost 10 bases; unmatched junction nucleotides: 7. Germline CDR1 is SGDLS and CDR2 is YYNGEE. CDR3 sequence: CASSVGGTGVDSPLHF. CDR3 DNA: TGTGCCAGCAGCGTAGGAGGGACAGGGGTGGACTCACCCCTCCACTTT.

In this sample, this clone turned up a few times. This chain links TRBV7-8 with TRBJ2-1; 9 nucleotides agree with TRBD2. This CDR3 has 15 residues. Per germline, CDR1 SGHVS and CDR2 FQNEAQ. V lost 7 bases, J lost 5 bases, and 9 bases stayed unmatched. The CDR3 coding sequence is TGTGCCAGCAACCCGAGGGCTAGCGGGGACAATGAGCAGTTCTTC. Translating gives CASNPRASGDNEQFF.

This clone is a singleton in its sample. V and J are TRBV28 and TRBJ1-2; TRBD1 matches 8 bases. The CDR3 is 15 amino acids. Germline trimming cut 1 base from V and 7 bases from J; bases unmatched to any gene: 8. Germline assignment: CDR1 MDHEN and CDR2 SYDVKM. CDR3: CASSLSFRGRGGYTF. The CDR3 DNA sequence: TGTGCCAGCAGTTTATCTTTCAGGGGGCGTGGTGGCTACACCTTC.

The chain employs TRBV6-5 and TRBJ1-4; no definite D call. In germline, CDR1 is MNHEY, CDR2 SVGAGI. CDR3 length: 14 amino acids. Trimming removed 4 bases at V and 5 bases at J, with 11 bases between. The CDR3 here is CASSSQTGNEKLFF. DNA for the CDR3: TGTGCCAGCAGTTCTCAGACGGGGAATGAAAAACTGTTTTTT.

In this sample, this clone turned up once. The chain couples TRBV7-2 to TRBJ2-5, with D perhaps TRBD1 (7 bases). The CDR3 consists of 14 residues. In germline, CDR1 is SGHTA, CDR2 FQGNSA. V shed 4 bases and J shed 5 bases, with 14 bases lying between them. The CDR3 nucleotides read TGTGCCAGCAGCTCGGACAGGAGGGGGGAGACCCAGTACTTC. It specifies CASSSDRRGETQYF.

The J gene is TRBJ2-7, the V gene TRBV7-8, with D perhaps TRBD1 (6 bases). In germline, CDR1 is SGHVS, CDR2 FQNEAQ. V was pared by 5 bases and J by 1 base, with 15 bases between. The CDR3 consists of 15 residues. CDR3 region: CASSQGTGLSYEQYF. The CDR3 bases are TGTGCCAGCAGCCAGGGAACAGGGTTATCCTACGAGCAGTACTTC.

The chain has TRBV19 and TRBJ1-1, with D possibly being TRBD1 (6 bases). Looked up from germline, CDR1 is LNHDA and CDR2 is SQIVND (reference sequence). Trimming removed 2 bases from V and 1 base from J, with 11 bases in between. The CDR3 extends over 15 amino acids. CDR3 coding DNA: TGTGCCAGTAGTATAAAGGCCAGGGGGAACACTGAAGCTTTCTTT. Translating it yields CASSIKARGNTEAFF.

The chain has TRBV6-4 and TRBJ2-2; D unclear. The germline gives CDR1 MRHNA, CDR2 SNTAGT. The CDR3 loop spans 14 amino acids. The V gene lost 3 bases and the J gene lost 6 bases, with 11 bases spanning the gap. For the CDR3, the DNA is TGTGCCAGCAGTGAAGGCCGTGGAGCCGGGGAGCTGTTTTTT. Translated: CASSEGRGAGELFF.

The chain carries TRBV18 and TRBJ2-7, with D hard to call. CDR3 size: 14 residues. Trimming left V 0 bases short and J 2 bases short, with 8 bases between. The V gene's germline CDR1 is KGHSH and CDR2 LQKENI. The CDR3 sequence: CASSPPSGAYEQYF. In DNA form, the CDR3 reads TGTGCCAGCTCACCACCGTCAGGAGCCTACGAGCAGTACTTC.

Here the CDR3 reads CASSSARGVHEAFF. CDR3 DNA: TGTGCCAGCAGCTCCGCGAGGGGGGTCCACGAAGCTTTCTTT. The chain employs TRBV13 and TRBJ1-1, with D possibly being TRBD1 (6 bases). Trimming took 4 bases from V and 8 from J, leaving 17 bases between them. Germline V CDR1 and CDR2: PRHDT, FYEKMQ (reference sequence). This CDR3 is built from 14 residues.

The chain recombines TRBV6-6 with TRBJ2-1; 13 bases line up with TRBD2. The CDR3 is 16 residues long. CDR1 and CDR2 from the germline V gene are MNHNY and SVGAGI (reference sequence). V was pared by 7 bases and J by 2 bases, with 5 bases of the junction left unmatched. The CDR3 coding sequence is TGTGCCAGCACACTAGCGGGGGGGCCGACCTACAATGAGCAGTTCTTC. Translated: CASTLAGGPTYNEQFF.

V and J are TRBV4-1 and TRBJ2-5; D is uncertain. Trimming removed 0 bases from V and 6 bases from J, with 5 bases in between. This CDR3 is built from 12 residues. CDR1 and CDR2 from the germline V gene are MGHRA and YSYEKL. CDR3 sequence: CASSQDQQTQYF. The CDR3 coding sequence is TGCGCCAGCAGCCAAGATCAGCAGACCCAGTACTTC.

The V call is TRBV7-8, the J call TRBJ1-1, with D unclear. V dropped 1 base and J dropped 3 bases, with 9 bases sitting between them. The CDR3 covers 14 residues. Germline CDR1 reads SGHVS; CDR2 reads FQNEAQ. CDR3 protein: CASSLDLGYTEAFF. The CDR3 DNA sequence: TGTGCCAGCAGCTTAGATCTAGGGTACACTGAAGCTTTCTTT.

The J gene is TRBJ2-7, the V gene TRBV12-5; 8 positions agree with TRBD2. The CDR3 covers 16 residues. Per germline, CDR1 LGHNT and CDR2 FRNRAP. Trimming took 0 bases from V and 4 from J; bases not matched to a gene: 8. CDR3 amino acids: CASGLVRSSGGYEQYF. The CDR3 DNA reads TGTGCTAGTGGTTTGGTACGGTCGAGCGGGGGATACGAGCAGTACTTC.

The genes are TRBV11-1 and TRBJ2-3, with D unresolved. The CDR3 runs 13 residues. The germline CDR1 and CDR2 sequences are SGHAT and FQDESV (reference sequence). V lost 5 bases and J 5 bases, leaving 11 bases between the germline ends. The CDR3 is CASSLSPRDTQYF. Written as DNA, the CDR3 is TGTGCCAGCAGCCTGTCACCCCGAGATACGCAGTATTTT.

A few counts support this clone. The J gene is TRBJ1-1, the V gene TRBV27; D not certain. Deletions cut 3 bases from V and 3 bases from J, with 11 bases between. There are 14 residues in the CDR3. Germline assignment: CDR1 MNHEY and CDR2 SMNVEV (reference sequence). The DNA for the CDR3 is TGTGCCAGCAGTTTTGGCAGACTTGACACTGAAGCTTTCTTT. It translates to CASSFGRLDTEAFF.

The chain is built from TRBV27 and TRBJ1-6; D is perhaps TRBD1 (6 bases). The V gene's germline CDR1 is MNHEY and CDR2 SMNVEV (reference sequence). The length of the CDR3 is 15 residues. The V end lost 8 bases, the J end lost 3 bases, and 14 bases lay between the germline ends. CDR3 DNA: TGTGCCAGCGCATCGGACAGAAGCTATAATTCACCCCTCCACTTT. It is translated as CASASDRSYNSPLHF.

The chain recombines TRBV10-3 with TRBJ2-2; D is possibly TRBD2 (5 bases). CDR3 size: 14 residues. Trimming took 7 bases from V and 2 from J, leaving 11 bases between them. Germline values: CDR1 ENHRY, CDR2 SYGVKD. For the CDR3, the DNA is TGTGCCATCAAAGGCGGACTCAACACCGGGGAGCTGTTTTTT. Encoded protein: CAIKGGLNTGELFF.

The V call is TRBV7-8, the J call TRBJ1-1; possible D gene TRBD1, 5 bases. The CDR3 runs to 13 residues. Trimming left V 5 bases short and J 4 bases short, with 11 bases between. Germline V CDR1 and CDR2: SGHVS, FQNEAQ. The CDR3 here is CASSPGGSTEAFF. The CDR3 DNA reads as TGTGCCAGCAGCCCCGGGGGGAGCACTGAAGCTTTCTTT.

V is TRBV18 and J is TRBJ1-5; no clear D. Per the germline V gene, CDR1 is KGHSH and CDR2 is LQKENI. V was shortened by 3 bases and J by 0 bases, with 9 bases between the two germline ends. The CDR3 is 15 residues long. The CDR3 protein is CASSPVGFSNQPQHF. The DNA for the CDR3 is TGTGCCAGCTCACCGGTGGGCTTTAGCAATCAGCCCCAGCATTTT. Full variable domain (missing parts from reference TRBV18 and TRBJ1-5): NAGVMQNPRHLVRRRGQEARLRCSPMKGHSHVYWYRQLPEEGLKFMVYLQKENIIDESGMPKERFSAEFPKEGPSILRIQQVVRGDSAAYFCASSPVGFSNQPQHFGDGTRLSIL.

This rearrangement joins TRBV19 to TRBJ1-2; TRBD1 might be the D (6 bases). There are 14 residues in the CDR3. CDR1 and CDR2 from the germline V gene are LNHDA and SQIVND (reference sequence). Trimming took 6 bases from V and 7 from J, leaving 18 bases between them. The CDR3 DNA follows: TGTGCCAGTAGAGAATTACAGGGTGATGGTGGCTACACCTTC. Residues: CASRELQGDGGYTF. Based on the CDR3 plus reference TRBV19 and TRBJ1-2, the full variable domain is DGGITQSPKYLFRKEGQNVTLSCEQNLNHDAMYWYRQDPGQGLRLIYYSQIVNDFQKGDIAEGYSVSREKKESFPLTVTSAQKNPTAFYLCASRELQGDGGYTFGSGTRLTVV.

V and J are TRBV19 and TRBJ2-1; D is perhaps TRBD2 (5 bases). Looked up from germline, CDR1 is LNHDA and CDR2 is SQIVND (reference sequence). V lost 5 bases to trimming and J lost 6 bases, with 11 bases between them. The CDR3 is 13 residues long. As DNA, the CDR3 is TGTGCCAGTAGTTCGGCGGGCAGCAATGAGCAGTTCTTC. Residues: CASSSAGSNEQFF.

The V gene is TRBV4-3, the J gene TRBJ2-2; D perhaps matches TRBD2 (5 bases). The V end was cut by 1 base, the J end by 0 bases, with 18 bases between. Germline assignment: CDR1 LGHNA and CDR2 YSLEER. The CDR3 length is 19 residues. The DNA of the CDR3 is TGCGCCAGCAGCCAAGTAAAGGGAGTTGGGAGCGCGAACACCGGGGAGCTGTTTTTT. It codes for CASSQVKGVGSANTGELFF.

The V and J genes are TRBV13 and TRBJ1-5; possible D gene TRBD1, 5 bases. The CDR3 extends over 16 amino acids. Deletions cut 0 bases from V and 3 bases from J, with 12 bases between. The V gene's germline CDR1 is PRHDT and CDR2 FYEKMQ (reference sequence). CDR3: CASSLGVGTTNQPQHF. DNA of the CDR3: TGTGCCAGCAGCTTAGGAGTGGGGACGACCAATCAGCCCCAGCATTTT.

The chain combines TRBV11-2 with TRBJ2-7; D is uncertain. Germline loops: CDR1 SGHAT, CDR2 FQNNGV. This CDR3 is 12 amino acids long. The V gene lost 5 bases and the J gene lost 3 bases, with 8 bases spanning the gap. DNA of the CDR3: TGTGCCAGCAGCGTCAGTGTCTACGAGCAGTACTTC. The encoded protein is CASSVSVYEQYF.

The rearrangement joins TRBV5-6 to TRBJ2-7; 9 bases match TRBD1. CDR3 size: 14 residues. From germline, CDR1 is SGHDT and CDR2 YYEEEE. The V and J ends lost 4 bases and 5 bases, in that order; junction bases with no gene match: 7. The CDR3 is CASSPGTGINEQYF. As DNA, the CDR3 is TGTGCCAGCAGCCCAGGGACAGGGATAAACGAGCAGTACTTC.

The V and J genes are TRBV18 and TRBJ2-7; 7 bases map to TRBD2. Germline-derived CDR1 and CDR2 are KGHSH and LQKENI. Losses at the gene ends were 2 bases for V and 2 bases for J; bases not matched to a gene: 6. The CDR3 is 15 residues long. The CDR3 coding sequence is TGTGCCAGCTCACCATTGCCTAGCGGTCCCTACGAGCAGTACTTC. It codes for CASSPLPSGPYEQYF.

The chain employs TRBV2 and TRBJ2-2, with TRBD1 identical over 7 bases. Germline loops: CDR1 SNHLY, CDR2 FYNNEI. The CDR3 is made up of 14 amino acids. The trim removed 6 bases at V and 6 bases at J, leaving 7 bases unmatched. In nucleotides, the CDR3 is TGTGCCAGCAGGGACAGGATAGAGGCCGGGGAGCTGTTTTTT. It specifies CASRDRIEAGELFF. Full variable domain (rest looked up from reference TRBV2 and TRBJ2-2): EPEVTQTPSHQVTQMGQEVILRCVPISNHLYFYWYRQILGQKVEFLVSFYNNEISEKSEIFDDQFSVERPDGSNFTLKIRSTKLEDSAMYFCASRDRIEAGELFFGEGSRLTVL.

Written as DNA, the CDR3 is TGTGCCAGCAGTGGCGGGACGGGTCCCTACAATGAGCAGTTCTTC. Its protein product is CASSGGTGPYNEQFF. This chain joins TRBV6-5 and TRBJ2-1, with D possibly being TRBD2 (6 bases). The CDR3 has 15 residues. Germline V gene lookup returns CDR1 MNHEY and CDR2 SVGAGI. The ends were cut back, 5 bases at V and 2 bases at J, with 13 bases in the middle.

The chain combines TRBV29-1 with TRBJ1-1; a possible D gene is TRBD1 (5 bases). CDR1 SQVTM and CDR2 ANQGSEA come from the germline V gene. The CDR3 is made up of 13 amino acids. Trimming cost V 4 bases and J 3 bases, with 12 bases left between them. CDR3 nucleotides: TGCAGCGTTGGGGCTGGGGGGTACACTGAAGCTTTCTTT. It yields the protein CSVGAGGYTEAFF. The full variable domain, its missing parts supplied by reference TRBV29-1 and TRBJ1-1, is SAVISQKPSRDICQRGTSLTIQCQVDSQVTMMFWYRQQPGQSLTLIATANQGSEATYESGFVIDKFPISRPNLTFSTLTVSNMSPEDSSIYLCSVGAGGYTEAFFGQGTRLTVV.